The clone carrying this T cell receptor beta chain was seen a handful of times. Its antigen is still unknown. Each CDR3 protein gets one entry after TCRdb re-called the RT-PCR reads with MiXCR. The sample holds about 520,000 distinct CDR3 sequences, approximately 7.8% seen once. This CDR3 comprises 15 residues. The V and J ends lost 4 bases and 0 bases respectively, with 11 bases between them. Per germline, CDR1 SGHRS and CDR2 YFSETQ. This sample stems from a study of response to subunit inactivated influenza vaccine. Study conclusions and caveats: After each seasonal influenza vaccination, few new T cells are recruited, the authors suggested.

The sequence was collected from a man aged 50 to 69 who received an inactivated influenza vaccine. Sample: PBMCs from blood, taken around 25 months after vaccination. This sequence joins TRBV5-1 and TRBJ2-1; TRBD1 might be the D (5 bases). The CDR3 reads CASSQTGASYNEQFF. The CDR3 region has the DNA TGCGCCAGCAGCCAGACTGGGGCCTCCTACAATGAGCAGTTCTTC.